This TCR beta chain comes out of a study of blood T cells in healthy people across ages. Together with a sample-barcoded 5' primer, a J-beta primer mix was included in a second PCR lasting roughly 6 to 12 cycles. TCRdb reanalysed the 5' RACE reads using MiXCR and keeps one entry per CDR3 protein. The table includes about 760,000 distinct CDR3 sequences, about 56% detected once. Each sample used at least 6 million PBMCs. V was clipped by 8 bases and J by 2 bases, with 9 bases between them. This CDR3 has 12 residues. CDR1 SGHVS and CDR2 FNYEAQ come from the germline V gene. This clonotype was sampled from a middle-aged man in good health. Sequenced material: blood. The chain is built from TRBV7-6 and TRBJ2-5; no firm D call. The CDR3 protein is CASGHPQETQYF. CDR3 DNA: TGTGCCAGCGGTCACCCGCAAGAGACCCAGTACTTC.